The text below deals with one T cell receptor beta chain. The antigen is not known. Original data processing: After removing out-of-frame reads, 2,204,828 distinct TCRbeta sequences remained. Profiled with immunoSEQ multiplex PCR; TCRdb holds only in-frame clones, not every one. V, J and clone size reflect that table, while D and trimming were determined from the DNA. The data show tens of thousands of clones, roughly three quarters seen once. The germline CDR1 and CDR2 sequences are LGHNA and YNFKEQ. The V end was cut by 0 bases, the J end by 5 bases, with 21 bases between. The CDR3 consists of 18 residues. Single viable CD3+CD4+CD8-CD45RO+ cells were sorted as the memory CD4+ T cells. The data are from a study of memory CD4+ T cells and cytomegalovirus serostatus. Study-wide findings and caveats: About 40% of the 164 known CMV-associated TCRbeta sequences appeared in CD4+ memory. The CMV-associated TCR signature appears largely within the CD4+ memory repertoire.

The V and J genes are TRBV4-2 and TRBJ2-3; D might be TRBD1 (6 bases). The source material was memory CD4+ T cells from blood. The sequence was collected from an adult in good health and CMV-seropositive. CDR3 sequence reads: CASSQDEQGSSLGDTQYF. The CDR3 nucleotides are TGTGCCAGCAGCCAAGATGAACAGGGCAGTAGTTTGGGAGATACGCAGTATTTT.